This T cell receptor beta chain was retrieved from a study of OX40 agonist ivuxolimab in advanced cancers. Profiled with immunoSEQ multiplex PCR; TCRdb holds only in-frame clones, not every one. The sample contains 90,000 to 100,000 clones, 88% of which appear only once. Germline values: CDR1 SGHVS, CDR2 FQNEAQ. The CDR3 contains 15 residues. Deletions cut 1 base from V and 0 bases from J, with 7 bases between. The sample in question was CD4+ or CD8+ T cells sorted from blood, obtained in a trial of the OX40 agonist ivuxolimab. The chain links TRBV7-8 to TRBJ2-1, with D perhaps matching TRBD2 (5 bases). The sequence derives from an adult with an advanced solid tumor such as melanoma, head and neck, liver or kidney cancer. CDR3 sequence (DNA): TGTGCCAGCAGCTTAGGACTATTCTCCTACAATGAGCAGTTCTTC. This translates into CASSLGLFSYNEQFF.